This T cell receptor (beta chain) was recovered during a study of hypomethylating agent response in myelodysplastic syndrome (dated by TCRdb to the early 2020s). Study-wide context: The hypomethylating agent given was azacitidine in 8 of 11 patients and decitabine in 3 of 11 patients. The cohort included several male and a couple of female myelodysplastic syndrome patients. A mean patient age of roughly 72 +/- 6.3 years was recorded, and a diploid cytogenetic profile was observed most commonly. The mutation found most frequently was TET2, which appeared in 5 of the 11 patients. Complete response or hematologic improvement was achieved by six patients, and roughly five patients were classified as non-responders. Complete response or hematologic improvement counted as response, and patients meeting neither criterion were classed as non-responders.

About this clone itself: Its binding antigen is unknown. No much larger clone is present one base from it, and per-base qualities are unavailable.

Bulk bone marrow was analyzed, and T-cell subsets were not sorted. Immunosequencing of the TCR beta CDR3 regions was performed on bone marrow from 11 myelodysplastic syndrome patients before and after hypomethylating agent therapy. To track the repertoire longitudinally, every patient provided one baseline bone marrow along with two to three bone marrows taken at different post-treatment timepoints. Genomic DNA was isolated from whole bone marrow, and DNA quality was assessed with TapeStation, NanoDrop OneC and PicoGreen assays. Library preparation used the immunoSEQ multiplex PCR assay. Survey resolution was used, with two replicates of around 200 ng each, totaling roughly 400 ng of DNA per sample. The hsTCRB kit detected rearranged TCRB sequences in genomic DNA using multiplex PCR primers targeting V and J genes. The first PCR used the QIAGEN Multiplex PCR Kit for 25 to 35 cycles to amplify the CDR3 region. Sample barcodes and Illumina adapters were attached to each replicate during a second PCR lasting 7 to 9 cycles. Pooled libraries were quantified with a QuantStudio 6 and the KAPA library quantification kit. About 15 pM of pooled libraries went onto an Illumina MiSeq for sequencing, using single-end reads of 156 cycles plus an index read of 15 cycles. As for how the authors treated the data: Of some 170,000 unique clonotypes, less than 2% were flagged by VDJdb annotation as previously reported viral-epitope-specific clonotypes. The immunoSEQ Data Assistant and immunoSEQ Analyzer converted raw reads into normalized, annotated TCRB repertoires. BioAnalyzer and version 0.6.5 of the immunarch R package were the tools used for clonotype analysis. Before richness was estimated, every repertoire was downsampled to the clone count of the smallest repertoire. Clonotypes were categorized as expanded, contracted or novel by Fisher's exact tests, where a novel clonotype had zero frequency before treatment. GLIPH2 clustered significantly changed CDR3 beta sequences using simulation_depth=1000 and kmer_min_depth=3, excluding CDR3s shorter than five residues. TCRdb provides this immuneACCESS table in a form limited to in-frame rearrangements. Some clones are lacking; in checked studies, under half of them reflect an unresolved V gene, and why the rest are absent is not known. V, J and clone size are taken as reported in that table, and D and trimming were inferred from the DNA itself. The sample profile shows 1,800 or so clones; roughly 86% of them were found once. In total, the top ten clones hold 3.5% of the sample.

Summary of the overall study and its limitations: After hypomethylating agent treatment, no significant change in richness, rarefaction diversity or clonality was seen, either across all patients or within response groups. Novel clonotypes were found to emerge more often in responders, whereas more contracted clonotypes were observed in non-responders after treatment. The healthy control donors were not matched in age to the MDS patients, and this mismatch could have affected the comparison between MDS and healthy donors. A possible recognition of novel MDS antigens by the shared GLIPH2 clusters was not confirmed and needs experimental validation. Only about a dozen patients were analyzed, making the cohort small.

The V end loses 0 bases and the J end loses 6 bases, and a stretch of 14 bases separates them. The CDR3 holds 16 amino acids from the cysteine to the phenylalanine. Kept here is only the CDR3 DNA, which spans 48 bases and is read in frame from base 1. Taken from the germline V gene, the CDR1 and CDR2 loops are MGHRA and YSYEKL. The chain is made from TRBV4-1 and TRBJ1-4; the D gene identity is not certain. Sequenced material: bone marrow, taken before or after starting hypomethylating agent treatment for myelodysplastic syndrome (not recorded which). This sequence was found in a human donor with myelodysplastic syndrome. The base sequence is TGCGCCAGCAGCCAAGATTTAGGGTATCGGGATGAAAAACTGTTTTTT. Its coded protein is CASSQDLGYRDEKLFF.